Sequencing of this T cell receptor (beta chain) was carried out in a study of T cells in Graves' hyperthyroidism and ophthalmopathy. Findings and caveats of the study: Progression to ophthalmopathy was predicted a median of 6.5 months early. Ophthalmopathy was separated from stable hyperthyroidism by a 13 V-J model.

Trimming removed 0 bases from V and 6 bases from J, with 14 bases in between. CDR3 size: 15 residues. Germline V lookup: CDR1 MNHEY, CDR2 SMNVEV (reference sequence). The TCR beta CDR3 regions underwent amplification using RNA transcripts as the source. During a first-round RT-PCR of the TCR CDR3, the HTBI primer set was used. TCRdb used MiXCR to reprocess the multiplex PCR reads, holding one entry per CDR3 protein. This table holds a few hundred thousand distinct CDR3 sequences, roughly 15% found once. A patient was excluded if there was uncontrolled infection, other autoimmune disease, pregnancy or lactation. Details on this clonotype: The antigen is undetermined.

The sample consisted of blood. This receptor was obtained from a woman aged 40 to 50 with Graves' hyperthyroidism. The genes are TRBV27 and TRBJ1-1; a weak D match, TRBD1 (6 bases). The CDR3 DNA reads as TGTGCCAGCAGTTTATCCGGATACGGGGGCGCTGAAGCTTTCTTT. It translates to CASSLSGYGGAEAFF.